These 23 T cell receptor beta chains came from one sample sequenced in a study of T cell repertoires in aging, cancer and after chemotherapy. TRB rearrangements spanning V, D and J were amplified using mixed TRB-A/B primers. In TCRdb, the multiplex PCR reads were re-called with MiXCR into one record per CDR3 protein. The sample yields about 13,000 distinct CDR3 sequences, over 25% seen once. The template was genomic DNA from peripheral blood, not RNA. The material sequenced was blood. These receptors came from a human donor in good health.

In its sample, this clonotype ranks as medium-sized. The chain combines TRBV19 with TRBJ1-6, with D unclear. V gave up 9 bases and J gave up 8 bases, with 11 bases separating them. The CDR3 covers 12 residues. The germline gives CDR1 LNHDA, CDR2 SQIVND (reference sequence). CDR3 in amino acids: CASRRRDSPLHF. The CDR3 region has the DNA TGTGCCAGCCGGAGGCGGGATTCACCCCTCCACTTT. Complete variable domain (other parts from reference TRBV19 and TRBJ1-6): DGGITQSPKYLFRKEGQNVTLSCEQNLNHDAMYWYRQDPGQGLRLIYYSQIVNDFQKGDIAEGYSVSREKKESFPLTVTSAQKNPTAFYLCASRRRDSPLHFGNGTRLTVT.

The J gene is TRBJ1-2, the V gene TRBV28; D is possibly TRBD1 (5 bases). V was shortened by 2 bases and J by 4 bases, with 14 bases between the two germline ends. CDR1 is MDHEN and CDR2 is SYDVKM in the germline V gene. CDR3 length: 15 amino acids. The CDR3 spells CASSLPPGTTYGYTF. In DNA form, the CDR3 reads TGTGCCAGCAGTTTACCCCCAGGGACGACCTATGGCTACACCTTC.

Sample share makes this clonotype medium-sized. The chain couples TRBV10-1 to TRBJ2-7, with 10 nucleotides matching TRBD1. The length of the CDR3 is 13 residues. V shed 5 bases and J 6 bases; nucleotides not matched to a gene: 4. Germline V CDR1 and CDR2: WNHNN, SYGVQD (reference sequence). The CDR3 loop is CASSPRTGGEQYF. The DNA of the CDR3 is TGCGCCAGCAGTCCGCGGACAGGGGGCGAGCAGTACTTC.

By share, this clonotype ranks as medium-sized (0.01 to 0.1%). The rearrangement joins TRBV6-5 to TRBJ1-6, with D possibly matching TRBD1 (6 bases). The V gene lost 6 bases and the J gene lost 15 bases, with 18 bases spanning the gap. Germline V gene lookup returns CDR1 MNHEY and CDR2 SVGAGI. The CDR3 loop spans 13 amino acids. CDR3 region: CASSRGDLAGLHF. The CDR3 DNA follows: TGTGCCAGCAGCAGGGGCGACCTTGCAGGCCTCCACTTT.

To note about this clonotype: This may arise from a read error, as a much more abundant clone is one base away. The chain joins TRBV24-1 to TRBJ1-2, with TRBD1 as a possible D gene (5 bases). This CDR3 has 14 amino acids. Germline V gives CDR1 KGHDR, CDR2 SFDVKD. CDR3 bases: TGTTCCACCAGTGACGCGACAGTAAACTATGGCTACACCTTC. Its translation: CSTSDATVNYGYTF.

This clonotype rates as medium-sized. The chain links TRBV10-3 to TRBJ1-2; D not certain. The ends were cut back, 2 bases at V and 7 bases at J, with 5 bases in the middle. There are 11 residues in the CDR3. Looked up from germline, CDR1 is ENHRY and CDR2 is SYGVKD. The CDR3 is CAISESVGYTF. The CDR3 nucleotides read TGTGCCATCAGTGAGAGTGTTGGCTACACCTTC.

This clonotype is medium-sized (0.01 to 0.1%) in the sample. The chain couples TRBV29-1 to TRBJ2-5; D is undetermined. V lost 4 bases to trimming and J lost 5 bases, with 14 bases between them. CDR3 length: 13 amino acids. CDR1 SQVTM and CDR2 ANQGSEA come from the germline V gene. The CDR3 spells CSVVTPPEETQYF. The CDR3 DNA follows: TGCAGCGTTGTTACCCCCCCAGAGGAGACCCAGTACTTC. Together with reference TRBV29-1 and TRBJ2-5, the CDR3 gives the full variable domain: SAVISQKPSRDICQRGTSLTIQCQVDSQVTMMFWYRQQPGQSLTLIATANQGSEATYESGFVIDKFPISRPNLTFSTLTVSNMSPEDSSIYLCSVVTPPEETQYFGPGTRLLVL.

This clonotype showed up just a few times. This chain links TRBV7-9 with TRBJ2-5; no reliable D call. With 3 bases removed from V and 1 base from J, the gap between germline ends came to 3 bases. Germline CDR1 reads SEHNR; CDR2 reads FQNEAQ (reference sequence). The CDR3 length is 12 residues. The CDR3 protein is CASSFSQETQYF. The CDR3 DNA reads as TGTGCCAGCAGCTTCAGCCAAGAGACCCAGTACTTC.

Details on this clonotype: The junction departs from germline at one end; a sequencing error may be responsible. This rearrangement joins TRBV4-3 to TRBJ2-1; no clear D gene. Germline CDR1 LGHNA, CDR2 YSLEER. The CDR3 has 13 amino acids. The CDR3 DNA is TGCGCCAGCAGCCAAGACCCACACACGGCTGGCCTCTTC. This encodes CASSQDPHTAGLF.

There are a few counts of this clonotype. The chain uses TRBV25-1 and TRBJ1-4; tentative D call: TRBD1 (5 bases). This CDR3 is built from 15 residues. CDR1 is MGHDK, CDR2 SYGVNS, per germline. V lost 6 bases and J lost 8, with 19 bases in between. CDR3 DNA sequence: TGTGCCAGCAGCCCCTCTGGGGGTCTTAACGAAAAACTGTTTTTT. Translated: CASSPSGGLNEKLFF.

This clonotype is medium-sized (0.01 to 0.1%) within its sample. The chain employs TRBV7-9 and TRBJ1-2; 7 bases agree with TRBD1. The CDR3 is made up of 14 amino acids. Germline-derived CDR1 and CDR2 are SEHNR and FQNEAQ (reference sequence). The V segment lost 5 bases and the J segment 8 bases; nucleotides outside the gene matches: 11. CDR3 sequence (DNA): TGTGCCAGCAGCCCCCGGACAGGCACGGGGGGCTACACCTTC. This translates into CASSPRTGTGGYTF.

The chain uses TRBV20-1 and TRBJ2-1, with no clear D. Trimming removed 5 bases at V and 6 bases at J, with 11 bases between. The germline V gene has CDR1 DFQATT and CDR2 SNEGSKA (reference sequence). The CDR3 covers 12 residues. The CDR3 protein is CSAPRGANEQFF. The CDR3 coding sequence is TGCAGTGCTCCACGCGGCGCCAATGAGCAGTTCTTC.

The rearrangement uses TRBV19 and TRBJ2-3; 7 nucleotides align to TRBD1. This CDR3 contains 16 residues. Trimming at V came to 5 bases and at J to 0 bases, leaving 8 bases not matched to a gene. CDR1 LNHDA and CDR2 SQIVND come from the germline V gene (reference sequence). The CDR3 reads CASSPGTATSTDTQYF. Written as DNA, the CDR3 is TGTGCCAGTAGTCCGGGGACAGCTACTAGCACAGATACGCAGTATTTT.

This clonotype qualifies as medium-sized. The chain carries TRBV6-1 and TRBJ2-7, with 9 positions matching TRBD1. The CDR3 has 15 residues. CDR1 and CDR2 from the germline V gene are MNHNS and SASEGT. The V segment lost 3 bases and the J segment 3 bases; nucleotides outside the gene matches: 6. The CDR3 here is CASSDVTGGHYEQYV. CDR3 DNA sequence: TGTGCCAGCAGTGATGTAACAGGGGGCCACTACGAGCAGTACGTC.

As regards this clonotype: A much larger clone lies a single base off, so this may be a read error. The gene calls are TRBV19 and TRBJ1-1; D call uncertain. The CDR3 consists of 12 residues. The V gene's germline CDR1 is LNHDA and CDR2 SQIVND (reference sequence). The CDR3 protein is CPSSIYRAEAFF. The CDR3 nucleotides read TGTCCCAGTAGTATCTACAGAGCCGAAGCTTTCTTT. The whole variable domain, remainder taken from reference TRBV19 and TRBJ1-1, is DGGITQSPKYLFRKEGQNVTLSCEQNLNHDAMYWYRQDPGQGLRLIYYSQIVNDFQKGDIAEGYSVSREKKESFPLTVTSAQKNPTAFYLCPSSIYRAEAFFGQGTRLTVV.

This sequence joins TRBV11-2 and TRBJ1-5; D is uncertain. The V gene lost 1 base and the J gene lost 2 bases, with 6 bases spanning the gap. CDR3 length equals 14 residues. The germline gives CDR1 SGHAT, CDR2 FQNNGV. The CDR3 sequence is CASSLGLGNQPQHF. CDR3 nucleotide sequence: TGTGCCAGCAGCTTAGGTTTGGGCAATCAGCCCCAGCATTTT. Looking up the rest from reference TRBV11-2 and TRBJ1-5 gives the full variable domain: EAGVAQSPRYKIIEKRQSVAFWCNPISGHATLYWYQQILGQGPKLLIQFQNNGVVDDSQLPKDRFSAERLKGVDSTLKIQPAKLEDSAVYLCASSLGLGNQPQHFGDGTRLSIL.

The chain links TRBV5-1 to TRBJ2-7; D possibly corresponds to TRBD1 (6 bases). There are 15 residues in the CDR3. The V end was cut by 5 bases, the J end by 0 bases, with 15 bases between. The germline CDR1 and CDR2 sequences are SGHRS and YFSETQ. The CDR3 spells CASRSGVPRSYEQYF. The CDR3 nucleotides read TGCGCCAGCAGGTCAGGGGTCCCACGCTCCTACGAGCAGTACTTC.

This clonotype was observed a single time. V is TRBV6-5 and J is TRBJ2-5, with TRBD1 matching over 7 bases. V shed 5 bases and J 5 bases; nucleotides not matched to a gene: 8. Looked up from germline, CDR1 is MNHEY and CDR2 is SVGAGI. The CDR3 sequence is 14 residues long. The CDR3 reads CASSLSRGLETQYF. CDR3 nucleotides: TGTGCCAGCAGTCTTTCGAGGGGGCTTGAGACCCAGTACTTC.

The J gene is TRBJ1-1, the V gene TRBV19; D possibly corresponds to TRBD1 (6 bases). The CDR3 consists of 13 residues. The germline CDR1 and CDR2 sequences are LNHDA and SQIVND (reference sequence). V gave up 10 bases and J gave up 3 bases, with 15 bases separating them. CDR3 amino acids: CATGRDTHTEAFF. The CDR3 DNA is TGTGCCACCGGGCGGGACACCCACACTGAAGCTTTCTTT. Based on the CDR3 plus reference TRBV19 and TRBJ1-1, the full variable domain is DGGITQSPKYLFRKEGQNVTLSCEQNLNHDAMYWYRQDPGQGLRLIYYSQIVNDFQKGDIAEGYSVSREKKESFPLTVTSAQKNPTAFYLCATGRDTHTEAFFGQGTRLTVV.

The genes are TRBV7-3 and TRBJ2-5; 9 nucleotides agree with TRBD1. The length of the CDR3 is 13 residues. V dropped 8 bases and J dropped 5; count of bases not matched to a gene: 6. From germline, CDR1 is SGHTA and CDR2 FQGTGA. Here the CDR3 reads CASGPGQGETQYF. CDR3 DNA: TGTGCCAGCGGCCCGGGACAGGGTGAGACCCAGTACTTC. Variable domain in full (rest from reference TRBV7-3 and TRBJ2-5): GAGVSQTPSNKVTEKGKYVELRCDPISGHTALYWYRQSLGQGPEFLIYFQGTGAADDSGLPNDRFFAVRPEGSVSTLKIQRTERGDSAVYLCASGPGQGETQYFGPGTRLLVL.

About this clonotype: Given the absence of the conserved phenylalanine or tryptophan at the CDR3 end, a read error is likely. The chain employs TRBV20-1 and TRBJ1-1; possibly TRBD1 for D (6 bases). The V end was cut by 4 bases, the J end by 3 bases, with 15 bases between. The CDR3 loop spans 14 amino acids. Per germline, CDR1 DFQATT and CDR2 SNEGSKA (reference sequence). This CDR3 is CSATRGGLDTEAFL. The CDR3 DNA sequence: TGCAGTGCTACTAGGGGGGGGCTGGACACTGAAGCTTTCTTG.

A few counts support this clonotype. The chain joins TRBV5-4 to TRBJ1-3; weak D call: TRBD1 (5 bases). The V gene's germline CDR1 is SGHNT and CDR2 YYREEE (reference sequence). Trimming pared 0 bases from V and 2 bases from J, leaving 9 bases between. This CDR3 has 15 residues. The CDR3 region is CASSLGGVAGNTIYF. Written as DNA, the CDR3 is TGTGCCAGCAGCTTGGGAGGGGTAGCTGGAAACACCATATATTTT.

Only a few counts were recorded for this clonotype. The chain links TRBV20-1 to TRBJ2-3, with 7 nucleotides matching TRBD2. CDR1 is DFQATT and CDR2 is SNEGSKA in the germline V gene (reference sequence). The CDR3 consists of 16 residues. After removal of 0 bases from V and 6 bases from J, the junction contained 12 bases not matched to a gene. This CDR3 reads CSARDLTGGGGDTQYF. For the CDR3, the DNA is TGCAGTGCTAGAGATCTTACTGGCGGGGGTGGGGATACGCAGTATTTT.